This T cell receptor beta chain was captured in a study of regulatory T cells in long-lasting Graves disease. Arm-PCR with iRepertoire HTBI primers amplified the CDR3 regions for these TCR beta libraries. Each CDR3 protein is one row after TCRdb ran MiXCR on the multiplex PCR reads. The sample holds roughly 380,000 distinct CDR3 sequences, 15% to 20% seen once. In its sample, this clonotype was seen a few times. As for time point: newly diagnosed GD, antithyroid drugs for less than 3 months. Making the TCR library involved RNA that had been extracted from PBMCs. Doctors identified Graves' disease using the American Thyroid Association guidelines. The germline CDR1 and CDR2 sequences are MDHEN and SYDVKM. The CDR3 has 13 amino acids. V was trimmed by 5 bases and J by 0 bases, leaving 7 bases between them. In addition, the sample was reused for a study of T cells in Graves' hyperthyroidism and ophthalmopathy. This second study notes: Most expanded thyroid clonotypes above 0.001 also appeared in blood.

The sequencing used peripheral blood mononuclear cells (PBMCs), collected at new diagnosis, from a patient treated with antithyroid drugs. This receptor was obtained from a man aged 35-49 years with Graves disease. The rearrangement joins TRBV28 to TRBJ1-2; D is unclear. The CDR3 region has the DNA TGTGCCAGCAGTAGACCACCTAACTATGGCTACACCTTC. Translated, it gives CASSRPPNYGYTF.